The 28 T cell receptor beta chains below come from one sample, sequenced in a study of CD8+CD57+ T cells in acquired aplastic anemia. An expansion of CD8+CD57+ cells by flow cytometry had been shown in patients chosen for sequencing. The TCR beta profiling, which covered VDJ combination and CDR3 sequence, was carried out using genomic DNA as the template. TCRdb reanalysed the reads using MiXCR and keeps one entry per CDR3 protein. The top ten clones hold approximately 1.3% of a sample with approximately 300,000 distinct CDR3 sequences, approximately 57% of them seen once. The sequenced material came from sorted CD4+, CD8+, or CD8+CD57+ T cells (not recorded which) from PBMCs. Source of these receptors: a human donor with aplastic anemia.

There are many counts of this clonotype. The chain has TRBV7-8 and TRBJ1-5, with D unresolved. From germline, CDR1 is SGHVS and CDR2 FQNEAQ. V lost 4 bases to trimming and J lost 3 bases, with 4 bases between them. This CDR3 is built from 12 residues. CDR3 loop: CASSSNNQPQHF. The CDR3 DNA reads TGTGCCAGCAGCTCGAACAATCAGCCCCAGCATTTT.

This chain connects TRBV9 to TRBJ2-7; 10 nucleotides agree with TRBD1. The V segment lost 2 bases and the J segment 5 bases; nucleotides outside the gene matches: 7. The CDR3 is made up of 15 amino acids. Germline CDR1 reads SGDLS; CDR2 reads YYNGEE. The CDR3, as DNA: TGTGCCAGCAGCGTGATGACAGGGGGCAGCCACGAGCAGTACTTC. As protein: CASSVMTGGSHEQYF.

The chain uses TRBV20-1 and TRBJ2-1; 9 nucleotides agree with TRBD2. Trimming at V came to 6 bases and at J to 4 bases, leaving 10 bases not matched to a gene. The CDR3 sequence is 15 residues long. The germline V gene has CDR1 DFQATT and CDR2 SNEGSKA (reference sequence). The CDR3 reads CSAPGASGVYNEQFF. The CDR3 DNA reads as TGCAGTGCACCCGGAGCTAGCGGGGTTTACAATGAGCAGTTCTTC.

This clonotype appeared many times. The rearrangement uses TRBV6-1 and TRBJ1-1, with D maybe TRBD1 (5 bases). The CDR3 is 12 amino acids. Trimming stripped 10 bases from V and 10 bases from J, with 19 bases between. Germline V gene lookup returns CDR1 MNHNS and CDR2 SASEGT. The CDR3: CATHLPGLGAFF. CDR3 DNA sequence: TGTGCCACCCACCTCCCGGGACTGGGAGCTTTCTTT.

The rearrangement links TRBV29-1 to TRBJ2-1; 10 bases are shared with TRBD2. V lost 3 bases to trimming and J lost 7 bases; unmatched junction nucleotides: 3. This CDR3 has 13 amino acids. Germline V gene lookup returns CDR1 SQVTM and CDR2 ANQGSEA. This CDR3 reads CSVDVLAGNEQFF. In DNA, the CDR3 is TGCAGCGTTGATGTACTAGCGGGGAATGAGCAGTTCTTC.

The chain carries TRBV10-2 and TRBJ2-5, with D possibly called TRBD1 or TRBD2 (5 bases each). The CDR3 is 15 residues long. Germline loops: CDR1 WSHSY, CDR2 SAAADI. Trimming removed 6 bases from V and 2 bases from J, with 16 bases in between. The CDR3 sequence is CASRDSGGSQETQYF. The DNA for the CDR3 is TGCGCCAGCAGAGACAGCGGAGGATCTCAAGAGACCCAGTACTTC.

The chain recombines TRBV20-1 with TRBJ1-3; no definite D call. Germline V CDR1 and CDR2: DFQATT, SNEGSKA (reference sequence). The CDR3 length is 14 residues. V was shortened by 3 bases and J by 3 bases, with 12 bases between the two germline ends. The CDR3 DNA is TGCAGTGCTAGCGTTTGGCCAGATGGAAACACCATATATTTT. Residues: CSASVWPDGNTIYF.

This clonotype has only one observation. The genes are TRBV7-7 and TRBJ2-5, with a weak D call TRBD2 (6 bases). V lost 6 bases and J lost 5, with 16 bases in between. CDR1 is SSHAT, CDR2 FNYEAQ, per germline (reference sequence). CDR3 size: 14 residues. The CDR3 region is CASSRDGGEETQYF. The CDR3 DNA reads TGTGCCAGCAGTCGGGACGGGGGAGAGGAGACCCAGTACTTC. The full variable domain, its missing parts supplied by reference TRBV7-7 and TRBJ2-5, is GAGVSQSPRYKVTKRGQDVTLRCDPISSHATLYWYQQALGQGPEFLTYFNYEAQPDKSGLPSDRFSAERPEGSISTLTIQRTEQRDSAMYRCASSRDGGEETQYFGPGTRLLVL.

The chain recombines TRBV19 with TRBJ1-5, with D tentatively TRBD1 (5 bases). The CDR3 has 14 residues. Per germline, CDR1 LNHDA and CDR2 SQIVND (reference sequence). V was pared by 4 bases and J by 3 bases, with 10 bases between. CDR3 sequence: CASSRRGPNQPQHF. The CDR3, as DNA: TGTGCCAGTAGTAGGCGGGGACCCAATCAGCCCCAGCATTTT.

The DNA of the CDR3 is TGTGCCAGCAAGGGGACTTACACTGAAGCTTTCTTT. Protein: CASKGTYTEAFF. The J gene is TRBJ1-1, the V gene TRBV25-1, with TRBD1 as a possible D gene (5 bases). The germline V gene has CDR1 MGHDK and CDR2 SYGVNS. Trimming removed 7 bases at V and 3 bases at J, with 9 bases between. This CDR3 spans 12 amino acids.

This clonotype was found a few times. Here the CDR3 reads CSVAQGASGNTIYF. DNA of the CDR3: TGCAGCGTTGCGCAGGGGGCTTCGGGAAACACCATATATTTT. This rearrangement joins TRBV29-1 to TRBJ1-3, with TRBD1 matching over 8 bases. With V trimmed by 4 bases and J by 4 bases, 6 bases remained unmatched. CDR1 and CDR2 (germline): SQVTM, ANQGSEA. The CDR3 totals 14 residues.

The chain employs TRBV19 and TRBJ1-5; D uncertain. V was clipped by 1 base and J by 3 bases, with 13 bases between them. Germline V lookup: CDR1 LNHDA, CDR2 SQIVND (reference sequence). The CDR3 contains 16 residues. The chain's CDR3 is CASSIGARLHNQPQHF. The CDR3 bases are TGTGCCAGTAGTATAGGGGCCAGGCTCCACAATCAGCCCCAGCATTTT.

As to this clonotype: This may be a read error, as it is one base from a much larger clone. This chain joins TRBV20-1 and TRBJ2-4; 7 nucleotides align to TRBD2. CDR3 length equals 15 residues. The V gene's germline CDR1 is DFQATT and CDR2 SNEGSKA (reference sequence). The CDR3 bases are TGCGGTGCTAGAGATGAGGCTAGCGGTAAAAACATTCAGTACTTC. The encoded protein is CGARDEASGKNIQYF.

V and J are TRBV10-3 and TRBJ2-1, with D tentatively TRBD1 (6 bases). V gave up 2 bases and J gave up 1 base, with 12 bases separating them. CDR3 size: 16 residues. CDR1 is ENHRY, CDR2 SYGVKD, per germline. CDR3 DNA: TGTGCCATCAGTGAGCTGCGAGGGGGTTCCTACAATGAGCAGTTCTTC. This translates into CAISELRGGSYNEQFF.

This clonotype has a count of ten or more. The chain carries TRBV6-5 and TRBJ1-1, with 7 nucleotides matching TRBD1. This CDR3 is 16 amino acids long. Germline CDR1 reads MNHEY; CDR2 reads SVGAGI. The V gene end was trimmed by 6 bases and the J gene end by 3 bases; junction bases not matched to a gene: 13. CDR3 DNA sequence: TGTGCCAGCAGCCGCAACAGGGGTTGGAGGGACACTGAAGCTTTCTTT. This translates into CASSRNRGWRDTEAFF.

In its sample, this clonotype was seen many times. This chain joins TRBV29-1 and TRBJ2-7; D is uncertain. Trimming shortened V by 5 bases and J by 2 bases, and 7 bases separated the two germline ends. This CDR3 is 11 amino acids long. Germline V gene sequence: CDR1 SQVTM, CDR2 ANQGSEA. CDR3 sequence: CSVSAAYEQYF. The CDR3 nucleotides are TGCAGCGTTTCCGCGGCCTACGAGCAGTACTTC.

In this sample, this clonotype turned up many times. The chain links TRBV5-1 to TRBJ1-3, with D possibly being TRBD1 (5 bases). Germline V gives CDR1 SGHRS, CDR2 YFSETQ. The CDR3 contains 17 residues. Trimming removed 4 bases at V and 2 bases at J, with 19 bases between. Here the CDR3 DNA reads TGCGCCAGCAGCCAGGGAGGTCGAATTCCTGCTGGAAACACCATATATTTT. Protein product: CASSQGGRIPAGNTIYF.

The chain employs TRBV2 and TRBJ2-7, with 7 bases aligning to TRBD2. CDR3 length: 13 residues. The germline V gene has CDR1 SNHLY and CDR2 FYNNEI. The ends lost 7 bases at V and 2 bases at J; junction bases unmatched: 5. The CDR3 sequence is CASKASGPYEQYF. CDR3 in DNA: TGTGCCAGCAAGGCTAGCGGTCCCTACGAGCAGTACTTC.

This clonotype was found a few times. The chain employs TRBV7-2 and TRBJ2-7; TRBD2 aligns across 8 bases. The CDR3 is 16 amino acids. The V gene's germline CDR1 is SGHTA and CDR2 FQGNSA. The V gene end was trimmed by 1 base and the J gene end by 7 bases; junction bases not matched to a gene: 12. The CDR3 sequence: CASSLGGRGVKGEQYF. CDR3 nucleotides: TGTGCCAGCAGCTTAGGAGGGCGGGGGGTAAAAGGGGAGCAGTACTTC.

CDR3 in amino acids: CASSQDCGELFF. The CDR3 DNA sequence: TGTGCCAGCAGCCAGGACTGCGGGGAGCTGTTTTTT. V is TRBV14 and J is TRBJ2-2; D may be TRBD2 (5 bases). Trimming cost V 3 bases and J 7 bases, with 6 bases left between them. This CDR3 has 12 residues. CDR1 and CDR2 (germline): SGHDN, FVKESK.

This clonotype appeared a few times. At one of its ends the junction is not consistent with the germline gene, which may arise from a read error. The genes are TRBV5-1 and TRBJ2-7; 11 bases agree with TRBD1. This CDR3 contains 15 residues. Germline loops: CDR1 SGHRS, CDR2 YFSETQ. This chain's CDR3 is CASSLEGQGAYEQYF. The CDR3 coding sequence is TGTGCCAGCAGCTTGGAGGGACAGGGGGCCTACGAGCAGTACTTC.

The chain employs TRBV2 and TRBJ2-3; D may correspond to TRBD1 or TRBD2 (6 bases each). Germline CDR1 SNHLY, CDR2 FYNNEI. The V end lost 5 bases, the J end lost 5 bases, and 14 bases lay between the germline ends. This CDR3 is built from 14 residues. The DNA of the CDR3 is TGTGCCAGCAGTCTCGGGGGCTGGGGAGATACGCAGTATTTT. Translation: CASSLGGWGDTQYF.

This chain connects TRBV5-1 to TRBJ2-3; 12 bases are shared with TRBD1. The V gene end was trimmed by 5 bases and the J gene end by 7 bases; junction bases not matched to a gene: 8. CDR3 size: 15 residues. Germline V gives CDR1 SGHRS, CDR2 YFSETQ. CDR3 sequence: CASRHAGTGGNTQYF. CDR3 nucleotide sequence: TGCGCCAGCAGGCACGCCGGGACAGGGGGCAATACGCAGTATTTT.

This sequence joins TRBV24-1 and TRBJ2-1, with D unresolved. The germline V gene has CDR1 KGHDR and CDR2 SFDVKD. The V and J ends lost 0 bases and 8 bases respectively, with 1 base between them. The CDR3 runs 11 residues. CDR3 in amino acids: CATSDLDEQFF. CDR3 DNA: TGTGCCACCAGTGATTTGGATGAGCAGTTCTTC.

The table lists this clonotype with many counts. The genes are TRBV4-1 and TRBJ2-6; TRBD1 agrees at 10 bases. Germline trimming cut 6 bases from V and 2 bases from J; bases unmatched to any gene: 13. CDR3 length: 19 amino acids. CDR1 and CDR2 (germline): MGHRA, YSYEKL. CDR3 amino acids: CASRHTRDRGRAGANVLTF. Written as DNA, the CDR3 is TGCGCCAGCAGACATACCCGGGACAGGGGACGAGCTGGGGCCAACGTCCTGACTTTC.

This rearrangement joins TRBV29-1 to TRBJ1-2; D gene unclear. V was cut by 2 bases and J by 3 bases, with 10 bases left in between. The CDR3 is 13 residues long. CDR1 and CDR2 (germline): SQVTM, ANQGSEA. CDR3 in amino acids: CSVEHLADYGYTF. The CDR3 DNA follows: TGCAGCGTTGAACATCTGGCGGACTATGGCTACACCTTC.

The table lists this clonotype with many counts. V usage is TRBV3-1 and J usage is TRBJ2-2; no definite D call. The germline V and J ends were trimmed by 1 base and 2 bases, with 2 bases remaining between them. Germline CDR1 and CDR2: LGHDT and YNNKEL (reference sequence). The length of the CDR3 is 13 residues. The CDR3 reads CASSQVNTGELFF. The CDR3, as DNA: TGTGCCAGCAGCCAAGTTAACACCGGGGAGCTGTTTTTT.

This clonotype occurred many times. CDR3 sequence (DNA): TGTGCCAGTCGACTACGGGAGACCCAGTACTTC. Protein: CASRLRETQYF. The chain uses TRBV12-3 or TRBV12-4 and TRBJ2-5, with D possibly matching TRBD2 (5 bases). The CDR3 spans 11 residues. Deletions cut 9 bases from V and 5 bases from J, with 10 bases between.